Each of the 18 T cell receptor beta chains below was sequenced from the same sample in a study of T cell responses to AZD1222 COVID-19 vaccine. Some clones are missing from TCRdb's copy, which holds only in-frame ones; the method was immunoSEQ multiplex PCR. The sample gives some 31,000 clones, approximately 87% of which show up once; 14% is in the top ten. Source: peripheral blood, taken 28 days after the second AZD1222 dose. The receptors originated from an adult who received the AZD1222 COVID-19 vaccine.

The chain links TRBV18 to TRBJ1-5; D is uncertain. V gave up 6 bases and J gave up 0 bases, with 9 bases separating them. The germline V gene has CDR1 KGHSH and CDR2 LQKENI. The CDR3 is 14 residues long. The CDR3 nucleotides are TGTGCCAGCTCCCTGGAAGATAGCAATCAGCCCCAGCATTTT. The encoded protein is CASSLEDSNQPQHF. The complete variable domain, with remaining parts taken from reference TRBV18 and TRBJ1-5, reads NAGVMQNPRHLVRRRGQEARLRCSPMKGHSHVYWYRQLPEEGLKFMVYLQKENIIDESGMPKERFSAEFPKEGPSILRIQQVVRGDSAAYFCASSLEDSNQPQHFGDGTRLSIL.

In this sample, this clone turned up once. The genes are TRBV30 and TRBJ1-2; a weak D match, TRBD1 (6 bases). From germline, CDR1 is GTSNPN and CDR2 SVGIG (reference sequence). The CDR3 runs to 11 residues. Between the trimmed V and J ends, which lost 4 bases and 5 bases, there was a span of 8 bases. CDR3 residues: CAWKGEYGYTF. DNA for the CDR3: TGTGCCTGGAAGGGGGAATATGGCTACACCTTC.

V and J are TRBV3-1 (or the pseudogene TRBV3-2) and TRBJ2-7; D is ambiguous. The CDR3 runs to 12 residues. The V gene's germline CDR1 is LGHDT and CDR2 YNNKEL (reference sequence). The V end lost 3 bases, the J end lost 4 bases, and 7 bases lay between the germline ends. Here the CDR3 reads CASSHQTYEQYF. CDR3 DNA: TGTGCCAGCAGCCACCAGACGTACGAGCAGTACTTC.

The chain uses TRBV7-2 and TRBJ1-3; D gene uncertain. V was pared by 0 bases and J by 4 bases, with 13 bases between. The CDR3 sequence is 16 residues long. In germline, CDR1 is SGHTA, CDR2 FQGNSA. CDR3 region: CASSLAPWAPGNTIYF. CDR3 nucleotides: TGTGCCAGCAGCTTAGCCCCGTGGGCTCCGGGAAACACCATATATTTT.

This clone was observed once. The genes are TRBV18 and TRBJ2-1; 14 nucleotides align to TRBD2. Germline V gene data show CDR1 as KGHSH and CDR2 as LQKENI. This CDR3 is built from 15 residues. V shed 5 bases, J shed 8 bases, and the junction held 5 bases outside the gene matches. CDR3 sequence: CASSLPGLAGDEQFF. The CDR3 DNA reads TGTGCCAGCTCATTACCGGGACTAGCGGGGGATGAGCAGTTCTTC.

The chain is built from TRBV4-2 and TRBJ2-7; D gene ambiguous. Germline V CDR1 and CDR2: LGHNA, YNFKEQ. The V end was cut by 4 bases, the J end by 0 bases, with 10 bases between. The CDR3 contains 14 residues. The CDR3: CASSPRRISYEQYF. The DNA for the CDR3 is TGTGCCAGCAGCCCGCGACGGATCTCCTACGAGCAGTACTTC.

The chain couples TRBV18 to TRBJ2-7; D is unresolved. Trimming removed 2 bases from V and 2 bases from J, with 7 bases in between. The CDR3 spans 13 residues. Germline V CDR1 and CDR2: KGHSH, LQKENI. The CDR3 here is CASSPTETYEQYF. As DNA, the CDR3 is TGTGCCAGCTCACCAACGGAAACCTACGAGCAGTACTTC.

CDR3 in DNA: TGCGCCAGCACCCAGGGCAGGGAGGGAGAGACCCAGTACTTC. Translating gives CASTQGREGETQYF. The rearrangement links TRBV5-1 to TRBJ2-5, with TRBD2 matching over 7 bases. Losses at the gene ends were 6 bases for V and 4 bases for J; bases not matched to a gene: 9. The CDR3 consists of 14 residues. Germline CDR1 SGHRS, CDR2 YFSETQ. Full variable domain (missing parts from reference TRBV5-1 and TRBJ2-5): KAGVTQTPRYLIKTRGQQVTLSCSPISGHRSVSWYQQTPGQGLQFLFEYFSETQRNKGNFPGRFSGRQFSNSRSEMNVSTLELGDSALYLCASTQGREGETQYFGPGTRLLVL.

The chain uses TRBV5-1 and TRBJ2-1; 10 bases align to TRBD2. The V gene end was trimmed by 0 bases and the J gene end by 4 bases; junction bases not matched to a gene: 4. Germline lookup yields CDR1 SGHRS and CDR2 YFSETQ. The CDR3 has 16 residues. The CDR3 region has the DNA TGCGCCAGCAGCTTGGGGTCTAGCGGGGGTTACAATGAGCAGTTCTTC. Amino acid sequence: CASSLGSSGGYNEQFF.

The V gene is TRBV19, the J gene TRBJ1-6; unclear D gene. V lost 2 bases, J lost 0 bases, and 11 bases lay in between. There are 17 residues in the CDR3. Germline values: CDR1 LNHDA, CDR2 SQIVND (reference sequence). CDR3 amino acids: CASSIRVSSSYNSPLHF. CDR3 DNA: TGTGCCAGTAGTATAAGGGTCAGCAGCTCCTATAATTCACCCCTCCACTTT.

The chain employs TRBV21-1 and TRBJ1-6; the tabulated D call, TRBD1, remains unverified against the DNA. TRBV21-1 is marked as a pseudogene. The CDR3 runs 16 residues. CDR3 protein: CASTPDRVRGFSPLHF. In nucleotides, the CDR3 is TGTGCCAGCACCCCCGACAGGGTAAGAGGCTTCTCACCCCTCCACTTT.

The CDR3 DNA is TGTGCCAGCAGCATAGGGACAGGGAGGCGGAGGGAAGGCTACACCTTC. Its translation is CASSIGTGRRREGYTF. This chain connects TRBV28 to TRBJ1-2, with 9 bases that match TRBD1. J was trimmed by 8 bases and V by 6 bases; bases with no gene match: 16. Germline lookup yields CDR1 MDHEN and CDR2 SYDVKM. This CDR3 contains 16 residues.

The chain couples TRBV4-2 to TRBJ2-3; tentative D call: TRBD2 (5 bases). The V and J ends lost 0 bases and 0 bases respectively, with 7 bases between them. The germline V gene encodes CDR1 LGHNA and CDR2 YNFKEQ. The CDR3 covers 15 residues. The CDR3 sequence: CASSQDWTSTDTQYF. The CDR3 nucleotides read TGTGCCAGCAGCCAAGATTGGACTAGCACAGATACGCAGTATTTT.

The chain has TRBV6-5 and TRBJ1-2; no clear D gene. CDR3 length: 14 residues. V lost 5 bases, J lost 7 bases, and 17 bases lay in between. CDR1 and CDR2 (germline): MNHEY, SVGAGI. CDR3 in amino acids: CASSPYGLSGGYTF. The CDR3 nucleotides are TGTGCCAGCAGTCCCTATGGTTTGAGTGGTGGCTACACCTTC.

This chain links TRBV5-1 with TRBJ2-6, with 11 bases lining up with TRBD1. V dropped 6 bases and J dropped 4; count of bases not matched to a gene: 6. CDR3 length equals 16 residues. Germline V CDR1 and CDR2: SGHRS, YFSETQ. The CDR3 is CASTGQGARGANVLTF. DNA of the CDR3: TGCGCCAGCACAGGACAGGGGGCGCGAGGGGCCAACGTCCTGACTTTC.

The chain couples TRBV21-1 to TRBJ1-4. TRBV21-1 is listed as a pseudogene. CDR3 size: 14 residues. The CDR3 sequence: CASSPRGGEEKLFF. The CDR3 nucleotides are TGTGCCAGCAGCCCGCGGGGGGGAGAAGAAAAACTGTTTTTT.

The chain combines TRBV3-1 (or the pseudogene TRBV3-2) with TRBJ2-3; TRBD2 matches at 13 bases. The CDR3 runs to 16 residues. The germline gives CDR1 LGHDT, CDR2 YNNKEL (reference sequence). J was trimmed by 6 bases and V by 4 bases; bases with no gene match: 7. CDR3 sequence: CASSPGLAGVADTQYF. As DNA, the CDR3 is TGTGCCAGCAGCCCCGGACTAGCGGGGGTCGCTGATACGCAGTATTTT.

This clone was seen a handful of times. Written as DNA, the CDR3 is TGTGCCAGCAGCTTAGAATCGGGGCAGGGGAGCGATGGCTACACCTTC. This encodes CASSLESGQGSDGYTF. This chain connects TRBV7-8 to TRBJ1-2; D might be TRBD1 (6 bases). In germline, CDR1 is SGHVS, CDR2 FQNEAQ. Trimming cost V 1 base and J 6 bases, with 18 bases left between them. The CDR3 totals 16 residues.